This note documents a single T cell receptor beta chain sequence. Germline assignment: CDR1 SNHLY and CDR2 FYNNEI. The ends were cut back, 7 bases at V and 2 bases at J, with 13 bases in the middle. The CDR3 runs to 14 residues. PCR was performed using 60 Vbeta and 13 Jbeta primers. This table comes from immunoSEQ multiplex PCR, and its TCRdb copy is limited to in-frame clones, with some not included. This table holds 210,000 or so clones, around 80% found once. This sample was taken from a study of cytomegalovirus exposure and HLA in healthy donors. Specimen: PBMCs. The chain combines TRBV2 with TRBJ2-3, with D possibly being TRBD1 (5 bases). This receptor was identified in a boy between 5 and 17 years old in good health and CMV-seronegative. The CDR3 nucleotides read TGTGCCAGCACCCCAGGGATCTCCACAGATACGCAGTATTTT. Residues: CASTPGISTDTQYF.